This T cell receptor beta chain was retrieved from a study of T cells in localized non-small cell lung cancer. General study findings and limits: Uninvolved adjacent lung showed higher T cell clonality than tumor.

V was pared by 6 bases and J by 4 bases, with 19 bases between. Germline CDR1 reads SEHNR; CDR2 reads FQNEAQ (reference sequence). The CDR3 length is 16 residues. As concerns this clone: Its antigen is not known.

The data were produced by immunoSEQ multiplex PCR, yet TCRdb's version contains in-frame clones alone and is incomplete. Counted here are tens of thousands of clones, 90% to 95% occurring once; the ten biggest clones make up approximately 7%. The receptor was derived from a female donor of 60 years or more with stage I lung adenocarcinoma. The sample was peripheral blood, taken before any cancer treatment. The chain has TRBV7-9 and TRBJ1-3; TRBD1 is a possible D gene (6 bases). The CDR3 reads CASRLDRANYGNTIYF. CDR3 DNA sequence: TGTGCCAGCAGGCTGGACAGAGCCAATTACGGAAACACCATATATTTT.